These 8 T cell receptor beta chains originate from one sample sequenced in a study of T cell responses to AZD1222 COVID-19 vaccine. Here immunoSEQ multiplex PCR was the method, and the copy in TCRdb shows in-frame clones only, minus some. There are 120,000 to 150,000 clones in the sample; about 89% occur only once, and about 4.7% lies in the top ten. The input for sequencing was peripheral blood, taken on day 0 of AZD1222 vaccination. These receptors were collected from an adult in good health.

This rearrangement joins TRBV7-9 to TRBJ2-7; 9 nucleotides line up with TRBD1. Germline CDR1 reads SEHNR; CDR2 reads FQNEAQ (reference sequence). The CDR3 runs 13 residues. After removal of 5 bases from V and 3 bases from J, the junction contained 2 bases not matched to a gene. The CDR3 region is CASSPGQGYEQYF. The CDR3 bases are TGTGCCAGCAGCCCGGGACAGGGCTACGAGCAGTACTTC.

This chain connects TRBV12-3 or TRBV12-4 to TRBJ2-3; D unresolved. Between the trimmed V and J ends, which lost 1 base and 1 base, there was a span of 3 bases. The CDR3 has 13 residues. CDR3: CASSLDGTDTQYF. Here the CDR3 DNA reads TGTGCCAGCAGTTTAGATGGCACAGATACGCAGTATTTT.

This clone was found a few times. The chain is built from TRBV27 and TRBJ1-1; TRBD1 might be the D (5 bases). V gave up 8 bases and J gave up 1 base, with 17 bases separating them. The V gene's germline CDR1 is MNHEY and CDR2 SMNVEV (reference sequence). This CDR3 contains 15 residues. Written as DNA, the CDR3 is TGTGCCAGCCACCAACCCGGCGGACAGAACACTGAAGCTTTCTTT. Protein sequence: CASHQPGGQNTEAFF.

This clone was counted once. The CDR3 coding sequence is TGTGCCAGCAGTTACTCGAAAAGGGGGCGCTCGGAAGGCTACACCTTC. Translating gives CASSYSKRGRSEGYTF. This chain connects TRBV6-6 to TRBJ1-2; 7 bases align to TRBD1. With 0 bases clipped from V and 8 bases from J, the junction kept 12 bases outside the gene matches. CDR3 length equals 16 residues. Germline assignment: CDR1 MNHNY and CDR2 SVGAGI (reference sequence).

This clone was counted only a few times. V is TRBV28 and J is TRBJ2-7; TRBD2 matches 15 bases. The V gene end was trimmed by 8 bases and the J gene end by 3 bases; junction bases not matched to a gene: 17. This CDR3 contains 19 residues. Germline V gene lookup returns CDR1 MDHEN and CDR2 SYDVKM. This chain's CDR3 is CASSHGLAGGSTRGYEQYF. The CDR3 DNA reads TGTGCCAGCTCACATGGACTAGCGGGAGGGAGCACTAGGGGCTACGAGCAGTACTTC.

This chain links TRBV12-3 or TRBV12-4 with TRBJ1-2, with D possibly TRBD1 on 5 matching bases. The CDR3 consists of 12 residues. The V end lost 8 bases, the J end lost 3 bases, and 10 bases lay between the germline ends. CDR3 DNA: TGTGCCAGCGGGACGGGTGACTATGGCTACACCTTC. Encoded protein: CASGTGDYGYTF.

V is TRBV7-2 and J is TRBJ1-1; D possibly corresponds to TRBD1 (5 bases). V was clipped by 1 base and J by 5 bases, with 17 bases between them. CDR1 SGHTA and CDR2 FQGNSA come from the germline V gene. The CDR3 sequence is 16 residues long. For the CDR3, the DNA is TGTGCCAGCAGCTTAGTGGGTGGGGCAGCCGTTACTGAAGCTTTCTTT. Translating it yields CASSLVGGAAVTEAFF.

CDR3 DNA sequence: TGTGCCAGCAGTTTACGGGCTAGCGGGATCGGCGAGCAGTACTTC. The encoded protein is CASSLRASGIGEQYF. V gene TRBV28 combines with J gene TRBJ2-7, with 9 bases matching TRBD2. CDR1 MDHEN and CDR2 SYDVKM come from the germline V gene. After removal of 2 bases from V and 6 bases from J, the junction contained 8 bases not matched to a gene. This CDR3 has 15 residues.